The entry that follows covers one T cell receptor beta chain sequence. There is no known antigen for this receptor. No qualities accompany the bases; no much larger clone lies one base away. This entry belongs to a study of vaccination effects on CD4 cells after COVID-19 (dated 2022 in TCRdb). In the study overall: The ViraFEST assay stimulated PBMC with viral peptide pools and then used TCR sequencing to identify antigen-specific CD4+ T cell clonotypes by expansion. Post-vaccine samples across the study were collected a median of 72 days after the second dose, with a range of 14 to 241. Each well held two million PBMC cultured in IMDM containing approximately 5% human AB serum, roughly 9.6 IU/ml IL-2 and gentamicin, along with approximately 10 ug/ml peptides. The study compared SARS-CoV-2 spike-specific CD4+ TCR repertoires before and after mRNA vaccination in COVID-19 convalescent patients and infection-naive vaccine recipients. The full study included over 8 COVID-19 convalescent patients and a few SARS-CoV-2-naive healthy vaccine recipients. The Oncomine TCR Beta short-read assay on an Illumina iSeq 100 was used to sequence cultures from other donors in the study.

To prepare the library, the immunoSEQ multiplex PCR assay was applied. DNA from the cultured, isolated CD4+ T cells was subjected to TCR beta CDR3 sequencing. The authors processed their data as follows. Non-productive TCR sequences were discarded, and reads were trimmed to the CDR3 region, with only CDR3s of 7 or more amino acids retained. The MANAFEST web app was used to pick out antigen-specific clonotypes by comparing their expansion in peptide wells with that in reference cultures. Positive clones required FDR<0.05 expansion versus reference and all other wells, odds ratio above 5, and frequency above 0.1% in two replicate wells. Clonotypes significantly expanded in SARS-CoV-2 spike wells and in at least one common cold coronavirus spike condition were defined as cross-reactive. CDR3 similarity was assessed by Levenshtein distance with the stringdist R package, and unrooted trees were built with ape in R 3.6.1. TCRdb took this table from immuneACCESS and kept in-frame rearrangements with V and J called. Such tables lack part of the clones; where checked against another copy, unresolved V genes explain under half of the gap, and the rest is unexplained. V, J and clone size are those of that table, while D and trimming were read from the DNA. The sample table contains some 70,000 clones; only one count was recorded for 65% to 80% of them. The top ten constitute 2.4% of the sample.

Reading from cysteine to phenylalanine, the CDR3 counts 15 amino acids. Only the CDR3 region is kept as DNA, spanning 45 bases read in frame from base 1. The junction shows trimming of 4 bases on V and 3 bases on J, plus 15 bases between the germline ends. From the germline V gene, CDR1 is LGHNA and CDR2 is YSLEER. Overall study results and their limits: Both infection-induced and vaccine-induced clones contracted markedly at late post-vaccination timepoints, which is consistent with waning T cell responses. Among healthy vaccine recipients, nearly all vaccine-induced clones were SARS-CoV-2 mono-reactive, and just 1 of 255 was cross-reactive with common cold coronaviruses. The study was limited by a small number of convalescent patients, and early post-infection timepoints were lacking.

After around eleven days of culture, CD4+ T cells were isolated with the EasySep CD4+ T cell isolation kit. Participants received two doses of either the BNT162b2 or the mRNA-1273 mRNA SARS-CoV-2 vaccine. Healthy vaccine recipients had no prior SARS-CoV-2 infection, confirmed by negative nucleocapsid antibodies before and after vaccination. On days 3 and 7, half of the culture medium was replaced with fresh IL-2-containing medium. Each peptide stimulation condition was cultured in triplicate wells unless otherwise noted. Using Ficoll-Paque Plus gradient centrifugation, PBMC were separated from whole blood and then either used fresh or cryopreserved at -140C. The QIAamp micro DNA kit was used to extract genomic DNA from the cultured CD4+ T cells.

The rearrangement combines TRBV4-3 with TRBJ2-5; the D gene cannot be resolved reliably. Material: CD4+ T cells from PBMCs cultured without peptide, obtained after COVID-19 vaccination. The TCR comes from a human donor who received a COVID-19 vaccine. The DNA sequence is TGCGCCAGCAGCCGGGTTTTAAGTTCGGAAGAGACCCAGTACTTC. It is translated as CASSRVLSSEETQYF.